This T cell receptor (beta chain) was identified during a study of radiation and T cells in renal cell carcinoma. Study-wide context: Nephrectomy followed 15 Gy stereotactic body radiation by 4 weeks.

Time point meaning: blood 2 weeks post-SBRT. Indicated treatment: 15 Gy SBRT to primary tumor, nephrectomy 4 weeks later. Serial blood draws occurred at baseline and 2 and 4 weeks post-SBRT. The tumor was a clear cell renal cell carcinoma. The protocol was immunoSEQ multiplex PCR, while the TCRdb copy is restricted to in-frame clones and leaves out a portion. Here the sample spans around 60,000 clones, around 76% being singletons. The CDR3 totals 13 residues. Germline CDR1 reads GTSNPN; CDR2 reads SVGIG (reference sequence). The V and J ends lost 3 bases and 4 bases, in that order; junction bases with no gene match: 5.

This receptor was taken from a man in his sixties with renal cell carcinoma. This chain joins TRBV30 and TRBJ1-2, with TRBD1 matching 7 bases. The sequencing used blood, collected from a patient whose treatment included radiotherapy and nephrectomy. The CDR3 loop reads CAWSVGQVYGYTF. The CDR3, as DNA: TGTGCCTGGAGCGTAGGACAGGTCTATGGCTACACCTTC.